This TCR beta chain was identified during a study of cytomegalovirus exposure and HLA in healthy donors. Study conclusions and caveats: Associated with cytomegalovirus, according to the listing, were around 160 TCR beta chains. The authors reported that TCR beta sequences could predict HLA-A and HLA-B alleles. These predictions were accurate for most subjects in the first cohort. In an earlier analysis, in some 500 donors, most V segments appeared productive either ~87% or ~30% of the time. Accounts indicate the classifier identified cytomegalovirus status with strong specificity and sensitivity.

With respect to this clone: What it recognizes is unknown.

The PCR made use of 60 Vbeta and 13 Jbeta primers. Repertoires were generated with immunoSEQ multiplex PCR, while TCRdb's copy carries only in-frame clones and drops some. The data contain some 170,000 clones, 65% to 85% of them singletons. The TCR comes from a man aged 60 to 75 in good health and CMV-seronegative. The sample comprised PBMCs.

The CDR3 DNA follows: TGTGCCAGCAGCTTGAGTCCAGGATACAATGAGCAGTTCTTC. Protein sequence: CASSLSPGYNEQFF. The gene calls are TRBV7-6 and TRBJ2-1; D gene unclear. V was trimmed by 3 bases and J by 4 bases, leaving 10 bases between them. Germline V gives CDR1 SGHVS, CDR2 FNYEAQ. The CDR3 loop spans 14 amino acids.